This T cell receptor (beta chain) was documented in a study of neurological immune-mediated disorders. This CDR3 is 14 amino acids long. CDR1 is DFQATT and CDR2 is SNEGSKA in the germline V gene (reference sequence). The trim removed 2 bases at V and 7 bases at J, leaving 3 bases unmatched. The team produced cDNA through 5'RACE using 10-nucleotide random UMIs. TCRdb redid the calling of the 5' RACE reads with MiXCR, one entry per CDR3 protein. This sample yields tens of thousands of distinct CDR3 sequences, of which around 13% are seen a single time; approximately 14% belongs to the top ten. Study-wide results and limits: CDR3 amino acid sequences of expanded clones were not shared across subjects, a result suggesting private repertoires in all groups.

This clonotype is termed large. Its antigen is not identified. This receptor was obtained from a woman in her fifties or sixties with HTLV-1-associated myelopathy (HAM/TSP). The rearrangement links TRBV20-1 to TRBJ2-1; 12 nucleotides match TRBD2. Sample: PBMCs. CDR3 DNA: TGCAGTGCTAGACCTAGCGGGAGGGCTAATGAGCAGTTCTTC. Residues: CSARPSGRANEQFF.